This TCR beta chain was identified during a study of response to subunit inactivated influenza vaccine. Overall study findings and caveats: The authors suggested that few new T cells are recruited per seasonal influenza vaccination.

TCRdb processed the RT-PCR reads anew with MiXCR; each CDR3 protein has one entry. The sample lists about 700,000 distinct CDR3 sequences; less than 15% were seen once. As concerns this clonotype: Its antigen is undetermined.

Per the germline V gene, CDR1 is DFQATT and CDR2 is SNEGSKA (reference sequence). This CDR3 contains 14 residues. V was shortened by 0 bases and J by 7 bases, with 12 bases between the two germline ends. The J gene is TRBJ2-2, the V gene TRBV20-1; D is possibly TRBD1 or TRBD2 (6 bases each). The material was PBMCs from blood, obtained less than 15 days before vaccination. The receptor was derived from a man over 45 who received an inactivated influenza vaccine. The CDR3 protein is CSARDLQGGGELFF. The CDR3 DNA reads as TGCAGTGCTAGAGATTTACAGGGAGGCGGGGAGCTGTTTTTT.